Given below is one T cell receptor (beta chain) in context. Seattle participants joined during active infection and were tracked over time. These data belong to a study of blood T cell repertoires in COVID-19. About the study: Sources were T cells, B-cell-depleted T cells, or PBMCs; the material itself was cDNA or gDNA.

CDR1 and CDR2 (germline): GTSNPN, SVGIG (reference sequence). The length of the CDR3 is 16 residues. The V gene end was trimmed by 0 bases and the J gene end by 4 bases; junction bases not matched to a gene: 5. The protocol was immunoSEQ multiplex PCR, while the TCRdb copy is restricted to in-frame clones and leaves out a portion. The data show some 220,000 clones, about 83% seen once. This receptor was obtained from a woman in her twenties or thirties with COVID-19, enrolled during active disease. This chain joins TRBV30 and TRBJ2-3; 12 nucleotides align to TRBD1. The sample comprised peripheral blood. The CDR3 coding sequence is TGTGCCTGGAGTGTAGAGGGACAGGGGGCCGCAGATACGCAGTATTTT. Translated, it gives CAWSVEGQGAADTQYF.